The sequence of this T cell receptor beta chain was determined in a study of blood T cell repertoires in COVID-19. The assay was immunoSEQ multiplex PCR, and TCRdb's table has in-frame clones only and misses some. The sample shows a few hundred thousand clones, about nine tenths of them seen only once. The V gene's germline CDR1 is SGHAT and CDR2 FQNNGV. Trimming removed 5 bases at V and 3 bases at J, with 19 bases between. The CDR3 totals 17 residues. Sequencing used PBMCs or T cells enriched from blood (not recorded which). This receptor was identified in a woman in her 30s who had recovered from COVID-19. V is TRBV11-2 and J is TRBJ2-2, with D tentatively TRBD2 (5 bases). DNA of the CDR3: TGTGCCAGCAGCCCGGGGTCGGTGGGTCGGGACACCGGGGAGCTGTTTTTT. Translation: CASSPGSVGRDTGELFF.